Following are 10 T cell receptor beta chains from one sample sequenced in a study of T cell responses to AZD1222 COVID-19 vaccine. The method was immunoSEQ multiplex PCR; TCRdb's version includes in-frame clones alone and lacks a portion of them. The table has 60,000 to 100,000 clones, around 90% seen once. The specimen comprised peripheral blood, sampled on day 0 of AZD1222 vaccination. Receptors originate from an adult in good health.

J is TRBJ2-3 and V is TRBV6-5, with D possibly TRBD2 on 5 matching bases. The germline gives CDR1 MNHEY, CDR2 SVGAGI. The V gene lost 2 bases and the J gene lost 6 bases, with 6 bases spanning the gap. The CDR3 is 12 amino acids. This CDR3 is CASSYRGDTQYF. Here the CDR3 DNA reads TGTGCCAGCAGTTACCGGGGTGATACGCAGTATTTT.

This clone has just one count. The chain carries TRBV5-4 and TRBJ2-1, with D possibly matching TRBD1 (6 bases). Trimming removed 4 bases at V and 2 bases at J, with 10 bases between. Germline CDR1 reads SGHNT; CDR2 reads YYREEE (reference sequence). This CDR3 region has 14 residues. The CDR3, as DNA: TGTGCCAGCAGCCCCAGGGGCACCTACAATGAGCAGTTCTTC. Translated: CASSPRGTYNEQFF.

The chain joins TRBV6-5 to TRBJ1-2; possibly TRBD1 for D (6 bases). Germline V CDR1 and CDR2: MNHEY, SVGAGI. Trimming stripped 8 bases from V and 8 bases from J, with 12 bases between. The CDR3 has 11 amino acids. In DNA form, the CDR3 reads TGTGCCAGCTCGCAGGGGCGCGGCTACACCTTC. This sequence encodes CASSQGRGYTF.

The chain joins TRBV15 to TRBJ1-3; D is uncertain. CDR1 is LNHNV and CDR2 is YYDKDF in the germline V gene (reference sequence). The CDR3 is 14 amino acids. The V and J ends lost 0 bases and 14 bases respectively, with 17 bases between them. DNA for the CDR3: TGTGCCACCAGCAGAGATAGGGAGGACTTGCGGTTATATTTT. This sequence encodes CATSRDREDLRLYF.

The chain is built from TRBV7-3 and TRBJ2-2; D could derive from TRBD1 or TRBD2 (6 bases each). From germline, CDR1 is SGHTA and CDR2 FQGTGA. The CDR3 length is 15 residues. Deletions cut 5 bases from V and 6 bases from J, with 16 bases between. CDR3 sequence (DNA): TGTGCCAGCAGCCTACGGGAGTGGGGGCCCGGGGAGCTGTTTTTT. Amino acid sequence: CASSLREWGPGELFF.

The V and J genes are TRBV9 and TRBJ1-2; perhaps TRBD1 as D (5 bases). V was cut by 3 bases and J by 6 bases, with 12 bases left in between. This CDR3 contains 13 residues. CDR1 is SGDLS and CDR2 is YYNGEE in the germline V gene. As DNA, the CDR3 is TGTGCCAGCAGCGCCCAGGGTTCAAATGGCTACACCTTC. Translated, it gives CASSAQGSNGYTF.

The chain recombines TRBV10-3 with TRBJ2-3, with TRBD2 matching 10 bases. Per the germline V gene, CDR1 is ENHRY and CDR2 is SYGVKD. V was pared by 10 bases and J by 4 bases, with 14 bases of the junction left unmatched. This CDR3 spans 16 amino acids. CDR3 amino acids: CATRPTSSGSSDTQYF. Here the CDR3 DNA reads TGTGCCACACGACCCACGTCTAGCGGGAGTTCAGATACGCAGTATTTT.

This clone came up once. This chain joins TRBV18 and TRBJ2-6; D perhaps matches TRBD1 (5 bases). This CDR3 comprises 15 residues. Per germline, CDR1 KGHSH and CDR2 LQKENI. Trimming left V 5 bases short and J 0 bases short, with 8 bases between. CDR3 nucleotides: TGTGCCAGCTCATTAGGGGACTCTGGGGCCAACGTCCTGACTTTC. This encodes CASSLGDSGANVLTF.

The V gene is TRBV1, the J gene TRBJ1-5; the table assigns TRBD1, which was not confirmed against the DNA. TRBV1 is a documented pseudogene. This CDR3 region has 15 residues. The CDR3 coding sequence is TGCACCAGCAGCCAAGACAGGGGGGCCAATCAGCCCCAGCATTTT. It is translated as CTSSQDRGANQPQHF.

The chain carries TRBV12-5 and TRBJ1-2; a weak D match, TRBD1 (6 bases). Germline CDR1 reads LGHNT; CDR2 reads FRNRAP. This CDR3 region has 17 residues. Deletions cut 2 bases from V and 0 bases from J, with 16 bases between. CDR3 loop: CASGLIISDRTNYGYTF. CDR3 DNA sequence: TGTGCTAGTGGTTTGATAATTTCGGACAGAACTAACTATGGCTACACCTTC. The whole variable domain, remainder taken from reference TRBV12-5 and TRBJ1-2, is DARVTQTPRHKVTEMGQEVTMRCQPILGHNTVFWYRQTMMQGLELLAYFRNRAPLDDSGMPKDRFSAEMPDATLATLKIQPSEPRDSAVYFCASGLIISDRTNYGYTFGSGTRLTVV.